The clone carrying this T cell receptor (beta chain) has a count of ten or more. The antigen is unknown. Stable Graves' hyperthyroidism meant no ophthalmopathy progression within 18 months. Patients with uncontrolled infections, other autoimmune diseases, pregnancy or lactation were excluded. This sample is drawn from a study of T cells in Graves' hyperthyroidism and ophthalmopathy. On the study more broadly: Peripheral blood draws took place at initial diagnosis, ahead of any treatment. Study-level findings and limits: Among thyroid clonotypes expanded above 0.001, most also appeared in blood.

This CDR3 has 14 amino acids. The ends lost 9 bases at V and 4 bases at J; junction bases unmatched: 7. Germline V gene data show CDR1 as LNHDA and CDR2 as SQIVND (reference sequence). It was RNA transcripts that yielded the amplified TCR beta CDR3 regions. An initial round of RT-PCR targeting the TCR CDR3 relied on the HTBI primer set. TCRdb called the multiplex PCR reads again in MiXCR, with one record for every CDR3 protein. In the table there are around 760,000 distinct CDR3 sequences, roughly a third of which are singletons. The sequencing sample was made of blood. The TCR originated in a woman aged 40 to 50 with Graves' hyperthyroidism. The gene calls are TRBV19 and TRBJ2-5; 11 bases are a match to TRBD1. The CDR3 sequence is CASADRGRAETQYF. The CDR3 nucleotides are TGTGCCAGCGCGGACAGGGGGCGGGCAGAGACCCAGTACTTC.